The T cell receptor (beta chain) described here comes from a study of blood T cell repertoires in COVID-19. The method was immunoSEQ multiplex PCR; TCRdb's version includes in-frame clones alone and lacks a portion of them. The top ten clones hold about 6% of a sample with around 220,000 clones, approximately 86% of them seen once. CDR3 length: 17 amino acids. V lost 5 bases and J lost 0, with 19 bases in between. The germline V gene has CDR1 SEHNR and CDR2 FQNEAQ (reference sequence). This clone was detected once. This clonotype originated in a woman in her 30s with acute COVID-19. The V call is TRBV7-9, the J call TRBJ1-2; no definite D call. Sequencing was done on a sample of PBMCs or T cells enriched from blood (not recorded which). This chain's CDR3 is CASSPHGEKESNYGYTF. For the CDR3, the DNA is TGTGCCAGCAGCCCCCATGGGGAGAAAGAGTCTAACTATGGCTACACCTTC.